The clone carrying this T cell receptor (beta chain) was seen a handful of times. Its antigen is undetermined. A J-beta primer mix and a sample-barcoded 5' primer were used in a second PCR of about 7 to 12 cycles. Paired-end reads containing CDR3 totaled no fewer than 3 million for each sample. MiXCR was run by TCRdb on the 5' RACE reads, yielding one entry per CDR3 protein. The top ten hold 10% to 15% of the sample, which has around 850,000 distinct CDR3 sequences, about 37% seen once. Germline V gene data show CDR1 as SNHLY and CDR2 as FYNNEI. This CDR3 region has 13 residues. The V and J ends lost 3 bases and 5 bases respectively, with 8 bases between them. The data derive from a study of blood T cells in healthy people across ages. Study-wide points: Per million T cells, the diversity of TCR beta decreased roughly linearly as age advanced. The study found more naive CD4+ cells and higher diversity in long-lived than aged donors.

Sequencing was carried out using blood. The sequence was collected from a man aged 18 to 29 in good health. The V call is TRBV2, the J call TRBJ1-5; D is unresolved. CDR3 coding DNA: TGTGCCAGCAGTGACAGCGGCCATCAGCCCCAGCATTTT. It is translated as CASSDSGHQPQHF. Full variable domain (rest looked up from reference TRBV2 and TRBJ1-5): EPEVTQTPSHQVTQMGQEVILRCVPISNHLYFYWYRQILGQKVEFLVSFYNNEISEKSEIFDDQFSVERPDGSNFTLKIRSTKLEDSAMYFCASSDSGHQPQHFGDGTRLSIL.